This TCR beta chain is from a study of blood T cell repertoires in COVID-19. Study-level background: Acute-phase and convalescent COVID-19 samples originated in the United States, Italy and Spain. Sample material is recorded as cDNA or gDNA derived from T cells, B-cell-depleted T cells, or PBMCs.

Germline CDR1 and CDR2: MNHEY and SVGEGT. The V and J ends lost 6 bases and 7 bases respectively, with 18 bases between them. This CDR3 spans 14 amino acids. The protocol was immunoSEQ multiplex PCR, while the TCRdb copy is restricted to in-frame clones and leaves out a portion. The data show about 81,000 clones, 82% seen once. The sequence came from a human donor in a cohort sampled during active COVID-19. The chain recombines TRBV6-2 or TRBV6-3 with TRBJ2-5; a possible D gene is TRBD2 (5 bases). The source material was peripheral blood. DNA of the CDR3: TGTGCCAGCAGCCCTGGACCCTCCGGGGTGACCCAGTACTTC. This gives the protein CASSPGPSGVTQYF.